A selection of T cell receptor beta chains follows, all from one sample in a study of blood T cell repertoires in COVID-19. Data came from immunoSEQ multiplex PCR; TCRdb stores just in-frame clones and leaves some out. This table has around 130,000 clones, around 81% appearing once. Input material: peripheral blood. The receptors derive from a man aged 35 to 55 with active or convalescent COVID-19. CDR3s include the opening cysteine and the closing phenylalanine or tryptophan. D genes are given only for firm matches. Clone size is given for some rows only: seen once, a few or many times, or a class if the clone is expanded.

clone size	V gene	D gene	J gene	CDR3 DNA	CDR3 protein
.	TRBV9	.	TRBJ2-1	TGTGCCAGCACGAGAGATCGGGTCGATGAGCAGTTCTTC	CASTRDRVDEQFF
.	TRBV7-9	TRBD1	TRBJ1-2	TGTGCCAGCAGCTTAGCGGGACAGGGAGGCTATGGCTACACCTTC	CASSLAGQGGYGYTF
.	TRBV6-1	.	TRBJ1-5	TGTGCCAGCAGTGAGGGGGGTAATCAGCCCCAGCATTTT	CASSEGGNQPQHF
.	TRBV7-3	TRBD1	TRBJ2-6	TGTGCCAGCAGCTCGACAGGGGGGGCCAACGTCCTGACTTTC	CASSSTGGANVLTF
.	TRBV6-1	TRBD1	TRBJ2-1	TGTGCCAGCAGTTTTTCCGGACAGGGATACAATGAGCAGTTCTTC	CASSFSGQGYNEQFF
few	TRBV9	TRBD2	TRBJ2-3	TGTGCCAGCAGCGTAGATGGGAGTACTAGCGGGTTCCCGGATACGCAGTATTTT	CASSVDGSTSGFPDTQYF
.	TRBV28	TRBD1	TRBJ2-3	TGTGCCAGCAGAGGGGGCGCGAGCACAGATACGCAGTATTTT	CASRGGASTDTQYF
few	TRBV5-1	TRBD1	TRBJ1-5	TGCGCCAGCAGCCTAGGGACAGTCGGTAATCAGCCCCAGCATTTT	CASSLGTVGNQPQHF
.	TRBV6-2/TRBV6-3	TRBD2	TRBJ2-3	TGTGCCAGCAGTAGCGGGGGGGCCGGTAAAGATACGCAGTATTTT	CASSSGGAGKDTQYF
.	TRBV10-3	.	TRBJ1-2	TGTGCCATCAGTGAGACAGAAAACTATGGCTACACCTTC	CAISETENYGYTF
.	TRBV3-1/TRBV3-2	TRBD1	TRBJ1-1	TGTGCCAGCAGCCTCCAGGGCAGGGGGCTTACTGAAGCTTTCTTT	CASSLQGRGLTEAFF
.	TRBV9	.	TRBJ1-4	TGTGCCAGCAGCGTAGGGGTCGGTTCGGAGTTGCTGACTAATGAAAAACTGTTTTTT	CASSVGVGSELLTNEKLFF
.	TRBV7-3	TRBD1	TRBJ1-6	TGTGCCAGCAGCATCGGACAGGGAGAATCACCCCTCCACTTT	CASSIGQGESPLHF
.	TRBV2	TRBD1	TRBJ1-5	TGTGCCAGCAGTCCCGGGACAGGGGAGCGTCGGCCCCAGCATTTT	CASSPGTGERRPQHF
.	TRBV11-1	.	TRBJ1-2	TGTGCCAGCAGCTTTCGTTCTCAGGACTATGGCTACACCTTC	CASSFRSQDYGYTF
once	TRBV10-2	.	TRBJ1-1	TGCGCCAGCCTGAAGTCGGGGGGAACTGAAGCTTTCTTT	CASLKSGGTEAFF
.	TRBV24-1	.	TRBJ2-3	TGTGCCACCAGTGATCCGCGGGCCAGGCCCCATACGCAGTATTTT	CATSDPRARPHTQYF
.	TRBV3-1/TRBV3-2	TRBD1	TRBJ1-4	TGTGCCAGCAGCCGGACAGGGGGGGCTAATGAAAAACTGTTTTTT	CASSRTGGANEKLFF
.	TRBV19	TRBD2	TRBJ2-7	TGTGCCAGTAGTCTCTCGACTAGCGGGGGATTCTACGAGCAGTACTTC	CASSLSTSGGFYEQYF
.	TRBV7-6	.	TRBJ2-2	TGTGCCAGCAGCTTTGGGGCGAGCGGGCTCACCGGGGAGCTGTTTTTT	CASSFGASGLTGELFF
.	TRBV9	.	TRBJ2-2	TGTGCCAGCAGCGTATTCGGGGGGCTCACCGGGGAGCTGTTTTTT	CASSVFGGLTGELFF
.	TRBV27	TRBD1	TRBJ1-4	TGTGCCAGCAGTTCACAGGGGGCGCCTACTAATGAAAAACTGTTTTTT	CASSSQGAPTNEKLFF
few	TRBV7-9	TRBD1	TRBJ1-4	TGTGCCAGCAGCTTAGCCGGGACAGGGCGAGTAAAACTGTTTTTT	CASSLAGTGRVKLFF
.	TRBV11-3	.	TRBJ2-7	TGTGCCAGCAGCTTAGCGGGGGGCGCGGACGAGCAGTACTTC	CASSLAGGADEQYF
.	TRBV5-1	.	TRBJ2-7	TGCGCCAGCAGCTTGTTCGAGAACGAGCAGTACTTC	CASSLFENEQYF
.	TRBV9	TRBD1	TRBJ2-7	TGTGCCAGCAGCATCGGACAGGGGTCCTACGAGCAGTACTTC	CASSIGQGSYEQYF
.	TRBV18	TRBD1	TRBJ1-1	TGTGCCAGCAACAGGGGGGAGACGACTGAAGCTTTCTTT	CASNRGETTEAFF
few	TRBV6-5	.	TRBJ1-1	TGTGCCAGCAGTTACTCGGGGGGGGGACTGAACACTGAAGCTTTCTTT	CASSYSGGGLNTEAFF
.	TRBV5-1	.	TRBJ2-2	TGCGCCAGCACTAAGGAGTCGAACACCGGGGAGCTGTTTTTT	CASTKESNTGELFF
.	TRBV6-1	.	TRBJ1-3	TGTGCCAGCAGTGAAGCAGAAGGGGATTCTGGAAACACCATATATTTT	CASSEAEGDSGNTIYF
.	TRBV4-3	.	TRBJ2-2	TGCGCCAGCAGCCAAGATGCGGCTAGCGTCACCGGGGAGCTGTTTTTT	CASSQDAASVTGELFF
.	TRBV3-1/TRBV3-2	.	TRBJ1-1	TGTGCCAGCAGCCCGACAGGCGGGGGCCACAACACTGAAGCTTTCTTT	CASSPTGGGHNTEAFF
once	TRBV12-5	.	TRBJ2-2	TGTGCTAGTGCCCCGGACTACCTGAACACCGGGGAGCTGTTTTTT	CASAPDYLNTGELFF
.	TRBV14	.	TRBJ2-5	TGTGCCAGCAGCCCACGCAGGGTTCAAGAGACCCAGTACTTC	CASSPRRVQETQYF
.	TRBV18	.	TRBJ1-5	TGTGCCAGCTCGAAGCAGGGGAATCAGCCCCAGCATTTT	CASSKQGNQPQHF
.	TRBV13	TRBD2	TRBJ2-2	TGTGCCAGCAGCTTAAGGGCGGGGGGGCAAGCCGGGGAGCTGTTTTTT	CASSLRAGGQAGELFF
.	TRBV19	.	TRBJ2-1	TGTGCCAGTAGTATCGCCGAGGACTTCTACAATGAGCAGTTCTTC	CASSIAEDFYNEQFF
once	TRBV2	.	TRBJ2-1	TGTGCCAGCCAAATAACCCGTAGCTCCTACAATGAGCAGTTCTTC	CASQITRSSYNEQFF
once	TRBV6-5	.	TRBJ1-5	TGTGCCAGCAGCCCAGGGTCGGGTCAGCCCCAGCATTTT	CASSPGSGQPQHF
once	TRBV18	.	TRBJ2-3	TGTGCCAGCTCACCAAGATCTCGGGGTGGCACAGATACGCAGTATTTT	CASSPRSRGGTDTQYF
.	TRBV5-1	TRBD1	TRBJ1-1	TGCGCCAGCAGCCCAGGGACAGGGAGGAACACTGAAGCTTTCTTT	CASSPGTGRNTEAFF
.	TRBV29-1	.	TRBJ1-1	TGCAGCGTTGATGTGAGGGGGGGGAACACTGAAGCTTTCTTT	CSVDVRGGNTEAFF
.	TRBV12-3/TRBV12-4	.	TRBJ2-4	TGTGCCAGCACTAAGGACAGCGACATTCAGTACTTC	CASTKDSDIQYF
.	TRBV6-1	TRBD1	TRBJ1-2	TGTGCCAGCAGTGAAGCCTTCCAGGGGGCCTATGGCTACACCTTC	CASSEAFQGAYGYTF
.	TRBV21-1	.	TRBJ2-3	TGTGCCAGCAGCAGAGACAGGGGGCCAATACTCGAAGACACAGATACGCAGTATTTT	CASSRDRGPILEDTDTQYF
few	TRBV7-9	.	TRBJ2-7	TGTGCCAGCAGCTTAGACCAGGGTGCCTACGAGCAGTACTTC	CASSLDQGAYEQYF
.	TRBV7-3	TRBD2	TRBJ2-2	TGTGCCAGCAGCCCCCGGGGGGGGCAGGTTACCGGGGAGCTGTTTTTT	CASSPRGGQVTGELFF
.	TRBV19	TRBD1	TRBJ1-4	TGTGCCAGTAGTATGGACAGGGCTTACGAAAAACTGTTTTTT	CASSMDRAYEKLFF